The clone carrying this T cell receptor beta chain was observed a handful of times. Assay used: immunoSEQ multiplex PCR; TCRdb lists only in-frame clones, some missing. The sample lists roughly 220,000 clones, approximately 84% seen once, with 3% to 3.5% in the top ten. These data are taken from a study of blood T cell repertoires in COVID-19. Study as a whole: In each case, the material was cDNA or gDNA derived from T cells, B-cell-depleted T cells, or PBMCs.

The CDR3 covers 11 residues. With 5 bases removed from V and 4 bases from J, the gap between germline ends came to 3 bases. This chain connects TRBV12-3 or TRBV12-4 to TRBJ1-3, with no clear D. The TCR sequence derives from a woman under 40 who had recovered from COVID-19. Sequencing used peripheral blood. This chain's CDR3 is CASSQGNTIYF. Written as DNA, the CDR3 is TGTGCCAGCAGTCAAGGAAACACCATATATTTT.